Below, 11 T cell receptor beta chains from the same sample are listed, as sequenced in a study of neurological immune-mediated disorders. MiXCR, run by TCRdb on the 5' RACE reads, gives a single entry per CDR3 protein. Of 71,000 or so distinct CDR3 sequences detected, just over 5% appear once; the ten largest clones hold less than 2.5%. The sequenced sample was PBMCs. The origin of the receptors is a woman in her twenties or thirties with multiple sclerosis.

This clonotype was counted many times. This rearrangement joins TRBV10-3 to TRBJ2-1, with D possibly called TRBD1 or TRBD2 (6 bases each). Trimming stripped 6 bases from V and 10 bases from J, with 10 bases between. The CDR3 loop spans 11 amino acids. Per the germline V gene, CDR1 is ENHRY and CDR2 is SYGVKD. DNA for the CDR3: TGTGCCATCAGGGGGGCGGGAGAGCAGTTCTTC. It encodes CAIRGAGEQFF.

This clonotype was recorded at least ten times. This sequence joins TRBV5-1 and TRBJ1-5, with a possible D match to TRBD1 (5 bases). Germline CDR1 reads SGHRS; CDR2 reads YFSETQ. V shed 0 bases and J shed 5 bases, with 15 bases lying between them. This CDR3 has 16 amino acids. This CDR3 reads CASSLVGARVYQPQHF. In nucleotides, the CDR3 is TGCGCCAGCAGCTTGGTCGGGGCCAGGGTTTATCAGCCCCAGCATTTT.

Many counts were recorded for this clonotype. The chain links TRBV5-1 to TRBJ1-1; D perhaps matches TRBD1 (6 bases). This CDR3 has 13 amino acids. The V gene's germline CDR1 is SGHRS and CDR2 YFSETQ. Trimming left V 0 bases short and J 8 bases short, with 11 bases between. CDR3 residues: CASSLAWTAEAFF. CDR3 nucleotide sequence: TGCGCCAGCAGCTTGGCCTGGACAGCAGAAGCTTTCTTT.

This clonotype was counted ten times or more. This may come from a read error, since a much larger clone is one base off. The chain has TRBV12-3 or TRBV12-4 and TRBJ2-1, with D maybe TRBD2 (7 bases). Trimming stripped 6 bases from V and 8 bases from J, with 14 bases between. There are 13 residues in the CDR3. CDR3 sequence reads: CASRLGGGDEQFF. CDR3 sequence (DNA): TGTGCCAGCAGGTTGGGCGGGGGCGATGAGCAGTTCTTC.

Many counts were recorded for this clonotype. The CDR3 spells CASSLDWRVPGANVLTF. Here the CDR3 DNA reads TGCGCCAGCAGCTTGGACTGGAGGGTTCCCGGGGCCAACGTCCTGACTTTC. The chain combines TRBV5-1 with TRBJ2-6, with D possibly TRBD2 on 6 matching bases. V lost 0 bases, J lost 4 bases, and 14 bases lay in between. CDR1 and CDR2 from the germline V gene are SGHRS and YFSETQ. This CDR3 spans 17 amino acids.

The rearrangement joins TRBV7-6 to TRBJ2-2; no firm D call. The CDR3 extends over 17 amino acids. Germline V lookup: CDR1 SGHVS, CDR2 FNYEAQ. The V and J ends lost 5 bases and 1 base respectively, with 17 bases between them. Here the CDR3 reads CASSRLVGTRNTGELFF. As DNA, the CDR3 is TGTGCCAGCAGCCGCTTAGTGGGCACCCGGAACACCGGGGAGCTGTTTTTT.

This clonotype came up many times. The chain employs TRBV5-1 and TRBJ2-2; 7 bases are shared with TRBD1. The CDR3 contains 15 residues. With 0 bases clipped from V and 4 bases from J, the junction kept 3 bases outside the gene matches. The germline gives CDR1 SGHRS, CDR2 YFSETQ. CDR3 protein: CASSLAGQVTGELFF. The DNA for the CDR3 is TGCGCCAGCAGCTTGGCCGGACAGGTCACCGGGGAGCTGTTTTTT.

This clonotype was counted ten times or more. The chain has TRBV27 and TRBJ1-3; D possibly corresponds to TRBD1 (5 bases). The V end was cut by 3 bases, the J end by 0 bases, with 15 bases between. Germline V gives CDR1 MNHEY, CDR2 SMNVEV (reference sequence). The CDR3 is made up of 17 amino acids. The CDR3 region is CASSFLGTGRSGNTIYF. The DNA for the CDR3 is TGTGCCAGCAGTTTCTTAGGGACGGGGCGCTCTGGAAACACCATATATTTT.

The table lists this clonotype with a few counts. The rearrangement joins TRBV12-3 or TRBV12-4 to TRBJ1-1; D unresolved. The CDR3 spans 15 residues. Trimming cost V 3 bases and J 4 bases, with 15 bases left between them. CDR3 sequence reads: CASSLKGVLSTEAFF. CDR3 bases: TGTGCCAGCAGTTTGAAGGGTGTGTTGAGCACTGAAGCTTTCTTT.

At least ten counts were recorded for this clonotype. The rearrangement uses TRBV3-1 and TRBJ2-1, with 10 bases fitting TRBD2. The germline V gene encodes CDR1 LGHDT and CDR2 YNNKEL (reference sequence). This CDR3 comprises 18 residues. The trim removed 4 bases at V and 2 bases at J, leaving 11 bases unmatched. DNA for the CDR3: TGTGCCAGCAGCCCGAGCGGGGGGGAGAATCTCCCCTACAATGAGCAGTTCTTC. It is translated as CASSPSGGENLPYNEQFF.

This clonotype came up a few times. V gene TRBV7-4 combines with J gene TRBJ1-1; 7 positions agree with TRBD1. J gave up 9 bases and V 0 bases, and 7 bases lay outside the gene matches. Germline V lookup: CDR1 SGHVT, CDR2 SQSDAQ. The CDR3 loop spans 14 amino acids. This CDR3 is CASSLAVERGQAFF. CDR3 DNA sequence: TGTGCCAGCAGCTTAGCGGTAGAAAGGGGGCAAGCTTTCTTT.